This T cell receptor beta chain was recorded in a study of blood T cell repertoires in COVID-19. For the study at large: PBMCs, B-cell-depleted T cells, or T cells provided the cDNA or gDNA that made up the material.

The table came from immunoSEQ multiplex PCR; TCRdb's copy has only in-frame clones and leaves some out. The data show 210,000 or so clones, with 80% to 90% seen just once and 10% held by the top ten. The V and J ends lost 3 bases and 1 base respectively, with 9 bases between them. CDR1 and CDR2 (germline): GTSNPN, SVGIG (reference sequence). CDR3 length: 13 amino acids. This rearrangement joins TRBV30 to TRBJ1-1; possibly TRBD1 for D (5 bases). The sequencing input was peripheral blood. The clonotype originates from a woman of 80 years or more with acute or convalescent COVID-19. The CDR3 spells CAWRPDRNTEAFF. The CDR3 region has the DNA TGTGCCTGGAGACCAGACAGGAACACTGAAGCTTTCTTT.